This record concerns one T cell receptor beta chain sequence. Its target antigen remains unknown. No base-level quality is on record; no much larger clone is a single base apart. The data derive from a study of shared T cell receptors in the human thymus (dated by TCRdb to the early 2020s). For the wider study: The study examined how the human thymus generates shared, self-reactive T-cell receptor alpha chains.

The library was produced with the immunoSEQ multiplex PCR assay. As stored in TCRdb, this immuneACCESS dataset retains in-frame rearrangements with V and J assigned. A fraction of the clones does not appear; measured against another copy, unresolved V genes explain less than half of the discrepancy, and the remainder lacks a known reason. Here the sample has 700,000 or so clones; 80% to 90% occur a single time. Roughly 0.01% of the sample comes from the top ten. V and J lose 5 bases and 4 bases, and a span of 11 bases separates them. CDR1 and CDR2, looked up from the germline V gene (reference sequence), are MNHEY and SMNVEV. The CDR3 contains 13 residues, cysteine and phenylalanine counted. Only the CDR3 DNA is retained, 39 bases long and in frame from the first base. The same data also contributed to another study, on human thymus T cells. The second paper further reports: In Finland, the donors were immunologically healthy infants who were having open corrective cardiac surgery for congenital heart defects. Thymus tissue was obtained as surgical resects removed during corrective cardiac surgery. Biased V and J gene segment usage appeared to be present in both thymic and peripheral blood repertoires. The related research found that thymic TCR repertoires overlapped highly between unrelated individuals. The study used fewer than ten infant thymus samples plus four related peripheral blood samples to characterize TCR alpha and beta repertoires. The infant donors were about 7 to 250 days old, and the cohort included more than five males and a couple of females. Thymocytes were mechanically released from the tissue and were stored as pellets of roughly 9.5-34 million cells at -70 degrees C. A QIAsymphony instrument was used to extract genomic DNA from frozen cell pellets. TCRB and TCRAD loci were amplified from a standardized quantity of quality-controlled genomic DNA using the immunoSEQ multiplex PCR assay. The amplicons covered the V(D)J region and were long enough to include the CDR3 and to identify the V and J genes. The commercial immunoSEQ service was used to sequence amplicons on an Illumina platform. Primer bias and sequencing errors were corrected as previously described, and TCRAD and TCRB were defined on the basis of the IMGT database. immunoSEQ Analyzer 3.0 and VDJTools were used for repertoire analysis, which covered basic statistics, V/J segment usage, diversity estimates, rarefaction and pairwise overlap. Diversity was estimated with Chao1, ChaoE, Efron-Thisted, Shannon and inverse Simpson indices, and also on datasets down-sampled to the smallest sample. Repertoire overlap was determined by strict matching of CDR3 nucleotide sequence, V gene and J gene, and Jaccard-based multidimensional scaling clustering was applied. On average, thymus samples gave roughly 800,000 unique TCRB clonotypes, whereas blood samples gave roughly 80,000.

The sample was thymocytes. The rearranged chain carries TRBV27 and TRBJ1-2; D gene: possibly TRBD1, on 5 matching bases. This TCR came from a girl under two years old with a congenital heart defect. Donor details come from another sample of the same person, matched by shared clones. The bases are TGTGCCAGCAGTCATCGACAGTTCTATGGCTACACCTTC. Translated, it gives CASSHRQFYGYTF.